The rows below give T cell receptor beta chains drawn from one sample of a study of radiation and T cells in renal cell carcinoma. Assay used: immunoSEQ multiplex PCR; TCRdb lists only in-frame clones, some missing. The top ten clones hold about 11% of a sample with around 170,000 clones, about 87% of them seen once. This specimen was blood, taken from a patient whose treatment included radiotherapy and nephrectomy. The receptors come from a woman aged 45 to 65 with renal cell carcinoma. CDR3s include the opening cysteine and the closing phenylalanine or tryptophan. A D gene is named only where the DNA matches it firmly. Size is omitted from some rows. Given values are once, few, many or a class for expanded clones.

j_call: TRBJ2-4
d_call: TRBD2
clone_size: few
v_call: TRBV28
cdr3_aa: CASRPSGLADSKNIQYF
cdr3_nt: TGTGCCAGCAGACCCAGTGGGCTAGCGGACTCTAAAAACATTCAGTACTTC

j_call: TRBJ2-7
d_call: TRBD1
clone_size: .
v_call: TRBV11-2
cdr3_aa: CASSFNLPGQGINEQYF
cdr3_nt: TGTGCCAGCAGCTTTAACTTGCCTGGACAGGGAATTAACGAGCAGTACTTC

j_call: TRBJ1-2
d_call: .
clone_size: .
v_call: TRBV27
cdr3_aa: CASSLSHRAWGGYTF
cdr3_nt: TGTGCCAGCAGTTTATCCCACCGGGCCTGGGGGGGCTACACCTTC

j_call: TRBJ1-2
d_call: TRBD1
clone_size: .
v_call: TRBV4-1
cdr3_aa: CASSPTGTGSHGYTF
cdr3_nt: TGCGCCAGCAGCCCAACCGGGACAGGGTCCCATGGCTACACCTTC

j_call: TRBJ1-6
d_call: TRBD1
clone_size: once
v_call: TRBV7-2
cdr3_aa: CASSLETGPSPLHF
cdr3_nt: TGTGCCAGCAGCTTAGAGACAGGGCCTTCACCCCTCCACTTT

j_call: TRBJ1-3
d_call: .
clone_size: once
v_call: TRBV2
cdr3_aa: CASRFGLGNTIYF
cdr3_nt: TGTGCCAGCAGGTTCGGACTTGGAAACACCATATATTTT

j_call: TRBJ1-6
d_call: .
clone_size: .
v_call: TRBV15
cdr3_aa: CATSRGLPGRRDSPLHF
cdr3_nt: TGTGCCACCAGCAGAGGGCTTCCGGGACGGAGAGATTCACCCCTCCACTTT

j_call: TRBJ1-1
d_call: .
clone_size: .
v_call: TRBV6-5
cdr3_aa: CASSYSISDLNTEAFF
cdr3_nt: TGTGCCAGCAGTTACTCGATTTCCGACCTGAACACTGAAGCTTTCTTT

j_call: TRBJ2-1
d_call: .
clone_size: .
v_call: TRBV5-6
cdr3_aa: CASSLRGTQTNEQFF
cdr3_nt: TGTGCCAGCAGCTTGCGCGGGACCCAAACGAATGAGCAGTTCTTC

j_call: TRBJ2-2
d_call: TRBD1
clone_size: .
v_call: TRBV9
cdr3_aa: CASSVGDSAGQWTGELFF
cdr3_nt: TGTGCCAGCAGCGTAGGGGACAGTGCGGGTCAGTGGACCGGGGAGCTGTTTTTT

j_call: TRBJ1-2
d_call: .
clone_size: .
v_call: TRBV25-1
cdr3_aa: CASSATGTAVYGYTF
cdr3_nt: TGTGCCAGCAGTGCGACCGGGACGGCAGTCTATGGCTACACCTTC

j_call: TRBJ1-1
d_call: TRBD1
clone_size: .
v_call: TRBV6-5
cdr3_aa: CASSYSRDSPYPEAFF
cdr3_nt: TGTGCCAGCAGTTACAGCCGGGACAGCCCTTACCCTGAAGCTTTCTTT

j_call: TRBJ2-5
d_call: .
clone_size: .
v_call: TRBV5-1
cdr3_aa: CASSLVPGETQYF
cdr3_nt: TGCGCCAGCAGCTTGGTCCCGGGTGAGACCCAGTACTTC

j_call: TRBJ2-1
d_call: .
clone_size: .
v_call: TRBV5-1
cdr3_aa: CASSLVIARDNEQFF
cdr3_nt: TGCGCCAGCAGCTTGGTAATAGCGAGGGACAATGAGCAGTTCTTC

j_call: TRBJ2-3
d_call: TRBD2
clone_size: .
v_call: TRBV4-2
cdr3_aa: CASSQVVLADYTDTQYF
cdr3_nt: TGTGCCAGCAGCCAAGTCGTACTAGCGGACTACACAGATACGCAGTATTTT

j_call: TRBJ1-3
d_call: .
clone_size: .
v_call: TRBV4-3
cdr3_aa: CASSHDSSGNTIYF
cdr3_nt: TGCGCCAGCAGCCATGACAGCTCTGGAAACACCATATATTTT

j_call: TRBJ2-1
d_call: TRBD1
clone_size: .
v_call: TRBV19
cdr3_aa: CASSIDAGGYNEQFF
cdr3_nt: TGTGCCAGTAGTATAGACGCAGGGGGCTACAATGAGCAGTTCTTC

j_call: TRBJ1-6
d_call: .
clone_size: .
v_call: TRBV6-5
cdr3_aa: CASSYSEGNSPLHF
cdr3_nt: TGTGCCAGCAGTTACTCGGAGGGAAATAGCCCCCTCCACTTT

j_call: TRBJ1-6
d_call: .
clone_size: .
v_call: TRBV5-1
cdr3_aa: CASSTRAPYSPLHF
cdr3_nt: TGCGCCAGCAGCACTAGGGCCCCTTATTCACCCCTCCACTTT

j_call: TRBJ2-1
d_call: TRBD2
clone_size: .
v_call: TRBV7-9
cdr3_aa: CASSLLGGVSYNEQFF
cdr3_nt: TGTGCCAGCAGCCTACTCGGGGGGGTTTCCTACAATGAGCAGTTCTTC

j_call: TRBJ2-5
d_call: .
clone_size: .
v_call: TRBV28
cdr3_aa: CASTSFGPSSGETQYF
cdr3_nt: TGTGCCAGCACCTCGTTTGGACCTAGCTCAGGAGAGACCCAGTACTTC

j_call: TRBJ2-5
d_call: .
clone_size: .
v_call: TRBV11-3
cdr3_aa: CASSLSSGTTQYF
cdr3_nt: TGTGCCAGCAGCTTAAGTTCGGGGACGACCCAGTACTTC

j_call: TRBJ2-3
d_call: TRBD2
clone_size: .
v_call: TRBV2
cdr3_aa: CASSRAGGSTDTQYF
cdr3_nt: TGTGCCAGCAGCCGAGCGGGGGGCAGCACAGATACGCAGTATTTT

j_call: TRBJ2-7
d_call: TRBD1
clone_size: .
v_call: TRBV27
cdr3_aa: CASRLGQSSSYEQYF
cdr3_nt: TGTGCCAGCAGGCTGGGACAGTCGAGCTCCTACGAGCAGTACTTC

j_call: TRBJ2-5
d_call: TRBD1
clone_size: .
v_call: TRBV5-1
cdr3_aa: CASSLAGTGRSETQYF
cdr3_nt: TGCGCCAGCAGCTTGGCCGGGACAGGAAGGTCGGAGACCCAGTACTTC

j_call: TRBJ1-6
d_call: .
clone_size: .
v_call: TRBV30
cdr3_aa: CAWTREDNSPLHF
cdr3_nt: TGTGCCTGGACTCGGGAGGATAATTCACCCCTCCACTTT

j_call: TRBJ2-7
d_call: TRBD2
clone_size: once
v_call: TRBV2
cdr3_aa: CASSRGLAIYEQYF
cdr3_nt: TGTGCCAGCAGTCGGGGACTAGCTATCTACGAGCAGTACTTC

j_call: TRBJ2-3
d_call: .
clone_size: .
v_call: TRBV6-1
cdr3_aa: CASSEGLATDTQYF
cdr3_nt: TGTGCCAGCAGTGAGGGACTGGCCACAGATACGCAGTATTTT

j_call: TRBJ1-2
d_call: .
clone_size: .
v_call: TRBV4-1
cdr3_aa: CASSQASTLYGYTF
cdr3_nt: TGCGCCAGCAGCCAAGCTTCAACGCTCTATGGCTACACCTTC

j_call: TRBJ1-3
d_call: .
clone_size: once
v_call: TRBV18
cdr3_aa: CASSPGAGNSGNTIYF
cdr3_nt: TGTGCCAGCTCACCAGGGGCCGGAAACTCTGGAAACACCATATATTTT

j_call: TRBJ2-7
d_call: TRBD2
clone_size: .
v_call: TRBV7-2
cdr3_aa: CASSWAGDGEQYF
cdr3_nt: TGTGCCAGCAGCTGGGCGGGGGACGGCGAGCAGTACTTC

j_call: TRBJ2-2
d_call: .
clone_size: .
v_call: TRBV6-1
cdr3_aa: CASSARGDTGELFF
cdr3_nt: TGTGCCAGCAGTGCGAGGGGCGACACCGGGGAGCTGTTTTTT

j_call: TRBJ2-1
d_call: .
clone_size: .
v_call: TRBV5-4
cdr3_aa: CASSLIQMANEQFF
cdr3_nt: TGTGCCAGCAGCTTGATCCAAATGGCCAATGAGCAGTTCTTC

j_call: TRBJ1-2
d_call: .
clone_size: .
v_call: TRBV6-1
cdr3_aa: CASTPRGHGYTF
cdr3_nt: TGTGCCAGCACCCCAAGGGGTCATGGCTACACCTTC

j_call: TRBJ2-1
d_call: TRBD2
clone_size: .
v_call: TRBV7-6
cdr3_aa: CASSLGAGGSHEQFF
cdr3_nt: TGTGCCAGCAGCTTAGGAGCGGGGGGGTCACATGAGCAGTTCTTC

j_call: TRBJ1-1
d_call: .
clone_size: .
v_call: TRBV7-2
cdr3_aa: CASSLFPENTEAFF
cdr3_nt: TGTGCCAGCAGCTTATTTCCAGAGAACACTGAAGCTTTCTTT

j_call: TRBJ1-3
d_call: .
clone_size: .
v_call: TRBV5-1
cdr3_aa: CASSLSSGVKSGNTIYF
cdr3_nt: TGCGCCAGCAGCTTAAGTTCTGGGGTGAAGTCTGGAAACACCATATATTTT

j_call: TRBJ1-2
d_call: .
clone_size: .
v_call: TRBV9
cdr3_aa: CASSPPEWFSNYGYTF
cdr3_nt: TGTGCCAGCAGCCCCCCCGAGTGGTTTTCTAACTATGGCTACACCTTC

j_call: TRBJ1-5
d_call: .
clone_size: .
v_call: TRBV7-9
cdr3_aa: CASSLGGGDQPQHF
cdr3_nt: TGTGCCAGCAGCTTAGGCGGGGGGGATCAGCCCCAGCATTTT

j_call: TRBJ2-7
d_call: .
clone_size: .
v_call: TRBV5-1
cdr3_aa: CASSLLSGAYEQYF
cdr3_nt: TGCGCCAGCAGCTTGTTATCTGGGGCCTACGAGCAGTACTTC